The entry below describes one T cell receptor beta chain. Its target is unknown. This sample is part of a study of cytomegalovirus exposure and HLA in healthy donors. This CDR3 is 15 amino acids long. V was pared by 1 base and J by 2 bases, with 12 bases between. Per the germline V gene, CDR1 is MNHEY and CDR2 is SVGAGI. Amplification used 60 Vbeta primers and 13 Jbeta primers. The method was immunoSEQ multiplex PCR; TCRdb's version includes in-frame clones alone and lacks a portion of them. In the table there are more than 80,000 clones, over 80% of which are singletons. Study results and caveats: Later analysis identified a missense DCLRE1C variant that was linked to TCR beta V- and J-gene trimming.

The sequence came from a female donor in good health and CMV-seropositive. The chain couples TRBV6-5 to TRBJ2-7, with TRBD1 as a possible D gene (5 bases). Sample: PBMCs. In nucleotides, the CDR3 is TGTGCCAGCAGTTACTTAGGGGATCTGCCCTACGAGCAGTACTTC. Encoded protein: CASSYLGDLPYEQYF.